A selection of T cell receptor beta chains follows, all from one sample in a study of cytomegalovirus exposure and HLA in healthy donors. Sequencing used immunoSEQ multiplex PCR; TCRdb keeps in-frame clones, though not all of them. Of nearly 200,000 clones in the sample, 80% to 85% were seen once. The sample comprised PBMCs. The receptors come from a woman aged 50 to 60 in good health and CMV-seropositive. The CDR3 runs from the conserved cysteine through the conserved F or W. The D gene is left open where the match is weak. Clone size is shown for a subset of rows, as once, few, many or a class of expanded clone.

abundance: NA
d_gene: TRBD2
v_gene: TRBV14
j_gene: TRBJ2-4
CDR3aa: CASSLSGTKNIQYF
CDR3nt: TGTGCCAGCAGCCTTAGCGGGACCAAAAACATTCAGTACTTC

abundance: few
d_gene: NA
v_gene: TRBV2
j_gene: TRBJ1-2
CDR3aa: CATQQTSLNGYTF
CDR3nt: TGTGCCACTCAACAGACATCTTTAAATGGCTACACCTTC

abundance: NA
d_gene: NA
v_gene: TRBV28
j_gene: TRBJ2-7
CDR3aa: CASSLPGENEQYF
CDR3nt: TGTGCCAGCAGTTTACCGGGGGAGAACGAGCAGTACTTC

abundance: NA
d_gene: TRBD2
v_gene: TRBV7-6
j_gene: TRBJ2-3
CDR3aa: CASSLDGGTITDTQYF
CDR3nt: TGTGCCAGCAGCTTAGATGGGGGGACTATCACAGATACGCAGTATTTT

abundance: once
d_gene: TRBD2
v_gene: TRBV19
j_gene: TRBJ2-3
CDR3aa: CASSHRGRADTQYF
CDR3nt: TGTGCCAGTAGCCACCGAGGGAGGGCGGATACGCAGTATTTT

abundance: NA
d_gene: TRBD1
v_gene: TRBV10-3
j_gene: TRBJ2-5
CDR3aa: CAISGGQGEVGTQYF
CDR3nt: TGTGCCATCAGTGGTGGACAGGGGGAGGTTGGGACCCAGTACTTC

abundance: NA
d_gene: NA
v_gene: TRBV11-1
j_gene: TRBJ2-2
CDR3aa: CASSLVATGELFF
CDR3nt: TGTGCCAGCAGCTTAGTAGCCACCGGGGAGCTGTTTTTT

abundance: once
d_gene: NA
v_gene: TRBV14
j_gene: TRBJ2-2
CDR3aa: CASSRGNTGELFF
CDR3nt: TGTGCCAGCAGTCGGGGGAACACCGGGGAGCTGTTTTTT

abundance: NA
d_gene: TRBD2
v_gene: TRBV4-1
j_gene: TRBJ2-1
CDR3aa: CASSQGGSGRLYNEQFF
CDR3nt: TGCGCCAGCAGCCAAGGGGGTAGCGGGAGGCTCTACAATGAGCAGTTCTTC

abundance: NA
d_gene: NA
v_gene: TRBV7-9
j_gene: TRBJ2-7
CDR3aa: CASSLEAGDEQYF
CDR3nt: TGTGCCAGCAGCTTAGAGGCCGGGGACGAGCAGTACTTC

abundance: NA
d_gene: NA
v_gene: TRBV5-6
j_gene: TRBJ2-2
CDR3aa: CASSLVEGTGELFF
CDR3nt: TGTGCCAGCAGCTTGGTGGAGGGCACCGGGGAGCTGTTTTTT